The 29 T cell receptor beta chains below all came from one sample that was sequenced in a study of T cells in Graves' hyperthyroidism and ophthalmopathy. RNA transcripts yielded amplified TCR beta CDR3 regions. HTBI primers were used for first-round RT-PCR of the TCR CDR3. Each CDR3 protein gets one entry after TCRdb re-called the multiplex PCR reads with MiXCR. The profile shows about 360,000 distinct CDR3 sequences, roughly 25% of them singletons. Material for sequencing was blood. Every receptor here comes from a man aged 45-65 years with Graves' hyperthyroidism.

This clonotype was seen only a few times. The V and J genes are TRBV15 and TRBJ1-5, with 7 nucleotides matching TRBD1. J lost 0 bases, V lost 6 bases, and 5 bases had no gene match. This CDR3 is built from 15 residues. CDR1 is LNHNV and CDR2 is YYDKDF in the germline V gene (reference sequence). CDR3 loop: CATSRGTASNQPQHF. CDR3 sequence (DNA): TGTGCCACCAGTCGAGGGACAGCTAGCAATCAGCCCCAGCATTTT.

Many counts were recorded for this clonotype. CDR3 sequence: CASSLVAAPSTDTQYF. The CDR3, as DNA: TGTGCCAGCAGTTTGGTGGCGGCACCTAGCACAGATACGCAGTATTTT. The V call is TRBV27, the J call TRBJ2-3; unclear D gene. The length of the CDR3 is 16 residues. Trimming took off 3 bases at V and 0 bases at J, with 13 bases between the two ends. Germline values: CDR1 MNHEY, CDR2 SMNVEV (reference sequence).

The chain uses TRBV19 and TRBJ2-2, with 7 bases that match TRBD2. The germline V gene encodes CDR1 LNHDA and CDR2 SQIVND (reference sequence). CDR3 size: 15 residues. V was clipped by 4 bases and J by 0 bases; unmatched bases: 2. This CDR3 reads CASSTGLANTGELFF. CDR3 sequence (DNA): TGTGCCAGTAGTACCGGACTAGCGAACACCGGGGAGCTGTTTTTT.

This clonotype was observed at least ten times. The chain combines TRBV11-3 with TRBJ2-1, with D maybe TRBD2 (6 bases). This CDR3 has 17 amino acids. Trimming took 1 base from V and 5 from J, leaving 18 bases between them. CDR1 and CDR2 (germline): SGHNT, YENEEA. The CDR3 DNA reads TGTGCCAGCAGCTTAGGAGGATGGCGGGACGTCAACAATGAGCAGTTCTTC. It is translated as CASSLGGWRDVNNEQFF. Looking up the rest from reference TRBV11-3 and TRBJ2-1 gives the full variable domain: EAGVVQSPRYKIIEKKQPVAFWCNPISGHNTLYWYLQNLGQGPELLIRYENEEAVDDSQLPKDRFSAERLKGVDSTLKIQPAELGDSAVYLCASSLGGWRDVNNEQFFGPGTRLTVL.

This clonotype was observed at least ten times. The genes are TRBV12-3 or TRBV12-4 and TRBJ2-3, with D perhaps matching TRBD2 (5 bases). The V end was cut by 5 bases, the J end by 0 bases, with 12 bases between. CDR3 length: 15 residues. The CDR3 here is CASSLYGESTDTQYF. The CDR3 nucleotides read TGTGCCAGCAGTCTATACGGGGAAAGCACAGATACGCAGTATTTT.

In this sample, this clonotype turned up a few times. The chain couples TRBV19 to TRBJ1-2; the D gene is possibly TRBD1 (6 bases). Trimming shortened V by 4 bases and J by 5 bases, and 14 bases separated the two germline ends. CDR1 is LNHDA and CDR2 is SQIVND in the germline V gene (reference sequence). The CDR3 length is 14 residues. Written as DNA, the CDR3 is TGTGCCAGTAGTACCCCAGGACAGTCATATGGCTACACCTTC. Translated: CASSTPGQSYGYTF.

This clonotype was seen a few times. The chain is built from TRBV6-7 and TRBJ1-2, with D possibly TRBD1 on 5 matching bases. TRBV6-7 is an ORF, with its function uncertain. V lost 2 bases and J 4 bases, leaving 20 bases between the germline ends. The CDR3 has 17 amino acids. The CDR3 here is CASSYRSQGEARYGYTF. The CDR3, as DNA: TGTGCCAGCAGTTACCGGAGTCAGGGTGAGGCTCGCTATGGCTACACCTTC.

This clonotype showed up many times. The chain recombines TRBV3-1 with TRBJ1-1; possibly TRBD1 for D (5 bases). The CDR3 consists of 13 residues. The germline CDR1 and CDR2 sequences are LGHDT and YNNKEL (reference sequence). V was clipped by 2 bases and J by 8 bases, with 12 bases between them. The CDR3 DNA sequence: TGTGCCAGCAGCCAAACGGGACGCCAAGAAGCTTTCTTT. Residues: CASSQTGRQEAFF.

The rearrangement uses TRBV13 and TRBJ2-7; D tentatively reads TRBD1 or TRBD2 (5 bases each). This CDR3 region has 15 residues. V lost 1 base to trimming and J lost 6 bases, with 16 bases between them. Germline CDR1 and CDR2: PRHDT and FYEKMQ (reference sequence). The CDR3 sequence is CASSLEGRTGFEQYF. Written as DNA, the CDR3 is TGTGCCAGCAGCTTAGAGGGACGTACCGGGTTCGAGCAGTACTTC. Filled out from reference TRBV13 and TRBJ2-7, the complete variable domain reads AAGVIQSPRHLIKEKRETATLKCYPIPRHDTVYWYQQGPGQDPQFLISFYEKMQSDKGSIPDRFSAQQFSDYHSELNMSSLELGDSALYFCASSLEGRTGFEQYFGPGTRLTVT.

This clonotype was detected only a few times. This rearrangement joins TRBV6-1 to TRBJ2-7; perhaps TRBD2 as D (7 bases). This CDR3 has 13 amino acids. V was pared by 11 bases and J by 1 base, with 15 bases between. Germline CDR1 and CDR2: MNHNS and SASEGT. CDR3 amino acids: CAARGAGSYEQYF. The CDR3 bases are TGTGCCGCCCGGGGGGCGGGGTCCTACGAGCAGTACTTC.

The chain has TRBV30 and TRBJ2-2, with D perhaps TRBD1 or TRBD2 (5 bases each). Germline-derived CDR1 and CDR2 are GTSNPN and SVGIG (reference sequence). This CDR3 is 16 amino acids long. The V and J ends lost 1 base and 6 bases respectively, with 18 bases between them. The CDR3 is CAWSGWGSQDSGELFF. As DNA, the CDR3 is TGTGCCTGGAGTGGTTGGGGGAGCCAGGACTCCGGGGAGCTGTTTTTT. The whole variable domain, remainder taken from reference TRBV30 and TRBJ2-2, is SQTIHQWPATLVQPVGSPLSLECTVEGTSNPNLYWYRQAAGRGLQLLFYSVGIGQISSEVPQNLSASRPQDRQFILSSKKLLLSDSGFYLCAWSGWGSQDSGELFFGEGSRLTVL.

This sequence joins TRBV7-9 and TRBJ1-1; tentatively, D is TRBD1 (5 bases). There are 13 residues in the CDR3. The V and J ends lost 5 bases and 4 bases respectively, with 11 bases between them. Germline CDR1 reads SEHNR; CDR2 reads FQNEAQ (reference sequence). The CDR3 sequence is CASSRGVGTEAFF. CDR3 bases: TGTGCCAGCAGCCGAGGGGTAGGCACTGAAGCTTTCTTT.

This clonotype was found once. This chain uses TRBV9 with TRBJ2-1; no reliable D call. The V end was cut by 0 bases, the J end by 5 bases, with 9 bases between. The germline gives CDR1 SGDLS, CDR2 YYNGEE. This CDR3 is 14 amino acids long. The CDR3 is CASSVAGINNEQFF. The CDR3 DNA is TGTGCCAGCAGCGTAGCGGGTATAAACAATGAGCAGTTCTTC.

V usage is TRBV25-1 and J usage is TRBJ2-5; D ambiguous. Trimming took 5 bases from V and 1 from J, leaving 11 bases between them. Per germline, CDR1 MGHDK and CDR2 SYGVNS. The CDR3 runs to 14 residues. CDR3: CASSSTESQETQYF. In DNA, the CDR3 is TGTGCCAGCAGTTCGACTGAATCCCAAGAGACCCAGTACTTC.

V gene TRBV11-3 combines with J gene TRBJ2-1; D is tentatively TRBD1 or TRBD2 (5 bases each). This CDR3 region has 16 residues. CDR1 SGHNT and CDR2 YENEEA come from the germline V gene. With 4 bases removed from V and 0 bases from J, the gap between germline ends came to 13 bases. CDR3 coding DNA: TGTGCCAGCAGCTATTCGGGACGAAGCTCCTACAATGAGCAGTTCTTC. It yields the protein CASSYSGRSSYNEQFF. Complete variable domain (other parts from reference TRBV11-3 and TRBJ2-1): EAGVVQSPRYKIIEKKQPVAFWCNPISGHNTLYWYLQNLGQGPELLIRYENEEAVDDSQLPKDRFSAERLKGVDSTLKIQPAELGDSAVYLCASSYSGRSSYNEQFFGPGTRLTVL.

In its sample, this clonotype was seen a few times. The chain uses TRBV10-2 and TRBJ2-5; tentatively, D is TRBD2 (5 bases). This CDR3 has 17 residues. CDR1 WSHSY and CDR2 SAAADI come from the germline V gene. With 3 bases removed from V and 3 bases from J, the gap between germline ends came to 20 bases. The CDR3 sequence: CASSERLAGVGEETQYF. The CDR3 DNA reads as TGCGCCAGCAGTGAAAGGCTAGCCGGGGTCGGGGAAGAGACCCAGTACTTC.

There are a few counts of this clonotype. V and J are TRBV24-1 and TRBJ1-2, with a possible D match to TRBD1 (5 bases). Germline CDR1 is KGHDR and CDR2 is SFDVKD. The CDR3 covers 13 residues. V lost 4 bases and J 0 bases, leaving 5 bases between the germline ends. In DNA, the CDR3 is TGTGCCACCAGTGAGACAGCTAACTATGGCTACACCTTC. Residues: CATSETANYGYTF.

The rearrangement joins TRBV28 to TRBJ2-7, with D unclear. Germline CDR1 MDHEN, CDR2 SYDVKM. The CDR3 is 13 amino acids. The ends were cut back, 2 bases at V and 6 bases at J, with 11 bases in the middle. In DNA, the CDR3 is TGTGCCAGCAGTTTAGGGTTGTGGGGCGAGCAGTACTTC. Translation gives CASSLGLWGEQYF.

This clonotype was seen ten or more times. The V and J genes are TRBV11-2 and TRBJ2-7; D call uncertain. Trimming pared 3 bases from V and 1 base from J, leaving 10 bases between. There are 14 residues in the CDR3. Germline V gene lookup returns CDR1 SGHAT and CDR2 FQNNGV. The CDR3 protein is CASSFGAKSYEQYF. CDR3 nucleotide sequence: TGTGCCAGCAGCTTTGGCGCAAAATCCTACGAGCAGTACTTC.

This clonotype came up a few times. V usage is TRBV5-6 and J usage is TRBJ1-3; D unresolved. The germline V and J ends were trimmed by 4 bases and 0 bases, with 11 bases remaining between them. Germline V lookup: CDR1 SGHDT, CDR2 YYEEEE. The CDR3 extends over 15 amino acids. In nucleotides, the CDR3 is TGTGCCAGCAGCCTTGGGCGGTTCTCTGGAAACACCATATATTTT. Its protein product is CASSLGRFSGNTIYF.

This clonotype was detected many times. This sequence joins TRBV7-3 and TRBJ2-1; weak D call: TRBD2 (6 bases). Germline V gene lookup returns CDR1 SGHTA and CDR2 FQGTGA. Trimming left V 5 bases short and J 7 bases short, with 18 bases between. This CDR3 region has 15 residues. The CDR3 is CASSISGTQINEQFF. CDR3 in DNA: TGTGCCAGCAGCATATCCGGGACTCAAATAAATGAGCAGTTCTTC.

J is TRBJ2-5 and V is TRBV25-1; the D gene is possibly TRBD1 (5 bases). There are 12 residues in the CDR3. V gave up 4 bases and J gave up 7 bases, with 10 bases separating them. Germline values: CDR1 MGHDK, CDR2 SYGVNS. The CDR3 region has the DNA TGTGCCAGCAGTGTACAGGAAGGGACCCAGTACTTC. It codes for CASSVQEGTQYF.

This clonotype was counted many times. This rearrangement joins TRBV20-1 to TRBJ2-1; 8 bases map to TRBD2. Germline V gene sequence: CDR1 DFQATT, CDR2 SNEGSKA (reference sequence). J was trimmed by 10 bases and V by 3 bases; bases with no gene match: 8. The CDR3 totals 13 residues. The CDR3 DNA follows: TGCAGTGCTAGGGGAGAAACGGGGGGGGAGCAGTTCTTC. Translation: CSARGETGGEQFF.

This clonotype was detected many times. The rearrangement uses TRBV28 and TRBJ2-3; a weak D match, TRBD1 (5 bases). The V and J ends lost 4 bases and 0 bases respectively, with 8 bases between them. CDR1 MDHEN and CDR2 SYDVKM come from the germline V gene. The CDR3 has 14 residues. The CDR3: CASSWSGSTDTQYF. CDR3 DNA: TGTGCCAGCAGTTGGTCAGGGAGCACAGATACGCAGTATTTT.

In its sample, this clonotype was seen a few times. The chain recombines TRBV19 with TRBJ2-2, with TRBD1 matching over 8 bases. With V trimmed by 6 bases and J by 6 bases, 9 bases remained unmatched. The length of the CDR3 is 15 residues. Germline V gives CDR1 LNHDA, CDR2 SQIVND (reference sequence). The CDR3 is CASSVGTGSAGELFF. In DNA, the CDR3 is TGTGCCAGTAGCGTCGGGACAGGATCAGCCGGGGAGCTGTTTTTT.

The chain couples TRBV2 to TRBJ2-7; D is ambiguous. The CDR3 contains 14 residues. Germline CDR1 and CDR2: SNHLY and FYNNEI. Trimming took off 7 bases at V and 0 bases at J, with 13 bases between the two ends. The CDR3 reads CASTLTLSSYEQYF. CDR3 nucleotides: TGTGCCAGCACGCTGACATTGAGCTCCTACGAGCAGTACTTC.

The sample holds many counts of this clonotype. The rearrangement links TRBV20-1 to TRBJ2-7; 7 bases fit TRBD2. Germline lookup yields CDR1 DFQATT and CDR2 SNEGSKA (reference sequence). With 4 bases clipped from V and 6 bases from J, the junction kept 3 bases outside the gene matches. There are 11 residues in the CDR3. The CDR3 DNA reads TGCAGTGCTACCCGGGAGGTCGAGCAGTACTTC. Translated, it gives CSATREVEQYF.

In its sample, this clonotype was seen many times. CDR3 sequence: CASSLVNTEAFF. CDR3 DNA sequence: TGTGCCAGCAGTTTAGTGAACACTGAAGCTTTCTTT. The chain recombines TRBV28 with TRBJ1-1; D gene unclear. The CDR3 contains 12 residues. In germline, CDR1 is MDHEN, CDR2 SYDVKM. Trimming pared 2 bases from V and 0 bases from J, leaving 1 base between.

This clonotype has more than one count but fewer than ten. This sequence joins TRBV20-1 and TRBJ2-1; D is uncertain. The germline CDR1 and CDR2 sequences are DFQATT and SNEGSKA (reference sequence). There are 11 residues in the CDR3. Trimming took off 6 bases at V and 5 bases at J, with 8 bases between the two ends. The CDR3 loop is CSANSNNEQFF. In DNA, the CDR3 is TGCAGTGCCAATTCCAACAATGAGCAGTTCTTC.